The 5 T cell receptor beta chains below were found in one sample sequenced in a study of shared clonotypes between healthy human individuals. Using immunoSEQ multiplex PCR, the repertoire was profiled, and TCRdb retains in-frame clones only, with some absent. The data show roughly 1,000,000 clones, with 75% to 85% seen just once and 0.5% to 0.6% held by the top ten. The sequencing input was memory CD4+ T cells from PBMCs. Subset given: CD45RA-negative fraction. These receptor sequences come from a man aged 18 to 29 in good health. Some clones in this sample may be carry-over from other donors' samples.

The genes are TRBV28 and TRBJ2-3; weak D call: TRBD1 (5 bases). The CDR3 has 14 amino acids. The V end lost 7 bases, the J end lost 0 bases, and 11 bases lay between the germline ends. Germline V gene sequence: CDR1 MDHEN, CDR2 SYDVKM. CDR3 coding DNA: TGTGCCAGCAAAGGGGCATCTAGCACAGATACGCAGTATTTT. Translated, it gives CASKGASSTDTQYF. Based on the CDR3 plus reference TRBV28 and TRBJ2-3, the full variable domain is DVKVTQSSRYLVKRTGEKVFLECVQDMDHENMFWYRQDPGLGLRLIYFSYDVKMKEKGDIPEGYSVSREKKERFSLILESASTNQTSMYLCASKGASSTDTQYFGPGTRLTVL.

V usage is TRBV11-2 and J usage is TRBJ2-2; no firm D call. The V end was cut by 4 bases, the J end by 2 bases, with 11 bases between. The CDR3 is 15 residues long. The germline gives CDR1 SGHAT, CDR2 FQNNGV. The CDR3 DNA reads TGTGCCAGCAGCTCGGACGGCGCCAACACCGGGGAGCTGTTTTTT. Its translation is CASSSDGANTGELFF.

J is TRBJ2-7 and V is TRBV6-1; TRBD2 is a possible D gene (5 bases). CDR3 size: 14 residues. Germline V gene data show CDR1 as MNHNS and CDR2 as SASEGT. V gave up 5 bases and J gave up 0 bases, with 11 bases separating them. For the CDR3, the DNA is TGTGCCAGCAGTTTTGGGAGTGTCTCCTACGAGCAGTACTTC. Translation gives CASSFGSVSYEQYF.

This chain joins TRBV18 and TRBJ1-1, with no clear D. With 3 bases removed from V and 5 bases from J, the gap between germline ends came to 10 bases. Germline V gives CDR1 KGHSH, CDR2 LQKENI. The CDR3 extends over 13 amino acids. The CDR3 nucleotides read TGTGCCAGCTCACCCTCACCACTTACTGAAGCTTTCTTT. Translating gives CASSPSPLTEAFF.

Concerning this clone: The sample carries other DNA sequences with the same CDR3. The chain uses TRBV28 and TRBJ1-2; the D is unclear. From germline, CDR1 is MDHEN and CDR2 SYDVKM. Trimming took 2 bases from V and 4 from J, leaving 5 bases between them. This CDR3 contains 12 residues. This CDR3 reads CASSLPAYGYTF. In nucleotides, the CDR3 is TGTGCCAGCAGTTTACCGGCCTATGGCTACACCTTC.